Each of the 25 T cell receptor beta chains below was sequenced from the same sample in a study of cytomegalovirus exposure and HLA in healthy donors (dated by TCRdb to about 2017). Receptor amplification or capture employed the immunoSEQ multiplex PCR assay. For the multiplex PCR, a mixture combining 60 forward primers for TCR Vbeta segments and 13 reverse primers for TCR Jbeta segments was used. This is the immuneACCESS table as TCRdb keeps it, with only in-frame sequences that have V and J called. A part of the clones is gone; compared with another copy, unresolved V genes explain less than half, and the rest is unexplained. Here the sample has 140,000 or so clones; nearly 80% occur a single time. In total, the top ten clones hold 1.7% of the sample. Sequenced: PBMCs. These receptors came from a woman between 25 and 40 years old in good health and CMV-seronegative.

CDR3: CASSSTGGSEEKLFF. In DNA form, the CDR3 reads TGCGCCAGCAGCTCGACGGGGGGAAGCGAGGAAAAACTGTTTTTT. This chain connects TRBV5-1 to TRBJ1-4; TRBD1 might be the D (5 bases). The CDR3 consists of 15 residues. The V end was cut by 3 bases, the J end by 8 bases, with 17 bases between. Germline loops: CDR1 SGHRS, CDR2 YFSETQ.

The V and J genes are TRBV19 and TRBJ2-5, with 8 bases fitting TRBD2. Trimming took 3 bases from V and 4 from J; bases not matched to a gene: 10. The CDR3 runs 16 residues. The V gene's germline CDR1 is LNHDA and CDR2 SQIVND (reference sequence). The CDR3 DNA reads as TGTGCCAGTAGTATGGTCGGGCGGGGGGCAGGAGAGACCCAGTACTTC. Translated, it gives CASSMVGRGAGETQYF.

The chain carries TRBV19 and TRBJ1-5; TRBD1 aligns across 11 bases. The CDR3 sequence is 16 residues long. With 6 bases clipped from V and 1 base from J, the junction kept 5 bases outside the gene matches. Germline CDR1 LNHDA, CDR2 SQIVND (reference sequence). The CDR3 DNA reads TGTGCCAGTAGCCCGGACAGGGGGCGAAGCAATCAGCCCCAGCATTTT. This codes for CASSPDRGRSNQPQHF.

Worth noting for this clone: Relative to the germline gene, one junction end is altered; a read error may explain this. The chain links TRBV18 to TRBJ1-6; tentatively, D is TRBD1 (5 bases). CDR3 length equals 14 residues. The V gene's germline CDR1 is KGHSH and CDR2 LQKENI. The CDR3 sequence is CASSQDTYNSPLHF. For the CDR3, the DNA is TGTGCCAGCTCACAGGACACCTACAATTCACCCCTCCACTTT.

CDR3: CASSYSSVGNRAFF. The CDR3 DNA reads TGTGCCAGCAGTTACTCATCAGTCGGGAATCGAGCTTTCTTT. The V call is TRBV6-5, the J call TRBJ1-1; D not resolved. The CDR3 has 14 residues. Germline CDR1 MNHEY, CDR2 SVGAGI. The ends were cut back, 0 bases at V and 10 bases at J, with 15 bases in the middle.

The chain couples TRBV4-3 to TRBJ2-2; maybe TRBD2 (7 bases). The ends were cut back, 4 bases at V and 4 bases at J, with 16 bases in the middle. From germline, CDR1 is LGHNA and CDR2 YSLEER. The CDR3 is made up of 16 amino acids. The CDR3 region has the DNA TGCGCCAGCAGCCCCCGAAGGGGGGGGAGCACCGGGGAGCTGTTTTTT. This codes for CASSPRRGGSTGELFF.

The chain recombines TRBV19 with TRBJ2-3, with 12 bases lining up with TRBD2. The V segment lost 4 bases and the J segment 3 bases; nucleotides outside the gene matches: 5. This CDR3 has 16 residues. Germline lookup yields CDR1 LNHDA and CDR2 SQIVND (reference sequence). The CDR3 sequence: CASSTSGGARTDTQYF. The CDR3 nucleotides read TGTGCCAGTAGTACTAGCGGGGGGGCCCGGACAGATACGCAGTATTTT.

CDR3 sequence: CASSSSGFWGSYEQYF. The CDR3 nucleotides read TGTGCCAGCAGCTCCTCAGGGTTTTGGGGCTCCTACGAGCAGTACTTC. The chain uses TRBV13 and TRBJ2-7; weak D call: TRBD1 (5 bases). CDR3 length equals 16 residues. Germline CDR1 is PRHDT and CDR2 is FYEKMQ (reference sequence). Trimming left V 4 bases short and J 0 bases short, with 16 bases between.

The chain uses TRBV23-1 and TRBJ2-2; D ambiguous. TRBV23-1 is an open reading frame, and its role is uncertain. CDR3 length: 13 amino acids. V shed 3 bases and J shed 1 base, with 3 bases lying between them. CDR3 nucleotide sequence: TGCGCCAGCAGTCACAGGAACACCGGGGAGCTGTTTTTT. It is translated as CASSHRNTGELFF.

The CDR3 DNA is TGCGCCAGCAGCCCGGGACAGAGCACTGAAGCTTTCTTT. The encoded protein is CASSPGQSTEAFF. The chain is built from TRBV4-3 and TRBJ1-1; 7 bases match TRBD1. Germline lookup yields CDR1 LGHNA and CDR2 YSLEER. This CDR3 spans 13 amino acids. J was trimmed by 4 bases and V by 4 bases; bases with no gene match: 3.

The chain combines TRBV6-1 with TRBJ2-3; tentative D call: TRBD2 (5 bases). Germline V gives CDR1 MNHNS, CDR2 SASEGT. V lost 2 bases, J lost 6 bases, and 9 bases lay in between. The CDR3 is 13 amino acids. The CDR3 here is CASSELRADTQYF. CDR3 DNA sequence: TGTGCCAGCAGTGAATTGCGGGCTGATACGCAGTATTTT.

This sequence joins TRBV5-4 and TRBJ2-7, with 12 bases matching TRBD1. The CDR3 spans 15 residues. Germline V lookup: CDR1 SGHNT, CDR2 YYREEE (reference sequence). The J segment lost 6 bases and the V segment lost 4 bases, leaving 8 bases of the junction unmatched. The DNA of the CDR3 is TGTGCCAGCAGCACCCGGGACAGGGGGCGATTCGAGCAGTACTTC. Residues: CASSTRDRGRFEQYF.

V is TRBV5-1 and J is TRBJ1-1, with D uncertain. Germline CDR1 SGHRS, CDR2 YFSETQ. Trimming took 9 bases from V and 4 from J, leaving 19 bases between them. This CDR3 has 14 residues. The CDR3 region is CATKQSPTSTEAFF. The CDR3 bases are TGCGCCACCAAACAGTCCCCTACCAGCACTGAAGCTTTCTTT. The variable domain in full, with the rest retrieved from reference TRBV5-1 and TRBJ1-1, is KAGVTQTPRYLIKTRGQQVTLSCSPISGHRSVSWYQQTPGQGLQFLFEYFSETQRNKGNFPGRFSGRQFSNSRSEMNVSTLELGDSALYLCATKQSPTSTEAFFGQGTRLTVV.

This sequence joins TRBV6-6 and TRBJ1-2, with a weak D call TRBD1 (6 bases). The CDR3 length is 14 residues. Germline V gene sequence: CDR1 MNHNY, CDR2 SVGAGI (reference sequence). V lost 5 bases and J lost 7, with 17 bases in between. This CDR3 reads CASSQRTVGSGYTF. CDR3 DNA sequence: TGTGCCAGCAGTCAACGGACAGTCGGATCTGGCTACACCTTC.

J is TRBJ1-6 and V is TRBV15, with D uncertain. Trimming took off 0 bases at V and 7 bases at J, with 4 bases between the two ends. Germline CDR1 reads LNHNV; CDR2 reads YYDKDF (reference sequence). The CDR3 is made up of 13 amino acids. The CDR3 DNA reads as TGTGCCACCAGCAGAGAGCAGAATTCACCCCTCCACTTT. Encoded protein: CATSREQNSPLHF.

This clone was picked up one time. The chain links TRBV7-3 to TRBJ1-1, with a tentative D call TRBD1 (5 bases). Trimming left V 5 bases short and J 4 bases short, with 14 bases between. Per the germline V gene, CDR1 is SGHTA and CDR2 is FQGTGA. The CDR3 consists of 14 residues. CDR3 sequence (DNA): TGTGCCAGCAGCCCAGATAGGGGATCCACTGAAGCTTTCTTT. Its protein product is CASSPDRGSTEAFF.

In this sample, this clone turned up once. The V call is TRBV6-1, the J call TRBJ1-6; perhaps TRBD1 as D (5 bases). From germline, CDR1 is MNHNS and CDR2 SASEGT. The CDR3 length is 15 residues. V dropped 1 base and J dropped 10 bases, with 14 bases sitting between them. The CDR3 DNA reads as TGTGCCAGCAGTGAAGGAAGGGGAACCTTATCACCCCTCCACTTT. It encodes CASSEGRGTLSPLHF.

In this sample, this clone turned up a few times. CDR3 in amino acids: CAWSVLDRGSVSNIQYF. As DNA, the CDR3 is TGTGCCTGGAGTGTTCTGGACAGGGGATCGGTCTCCAACATTCAGTACTTC. The rearrangement links TRBV30 to TRBJ2-4, with TRBD1 matching over 9 bases. The J segment lost 7 bases and the V segment lost 0 bases, leaving 13 bases of the junction unmatched. Per the germline V gene, CDR1 is GTSNPN and CDR2 is SVGIG (reference sequence). The length of the CDR3 is 17 residues.

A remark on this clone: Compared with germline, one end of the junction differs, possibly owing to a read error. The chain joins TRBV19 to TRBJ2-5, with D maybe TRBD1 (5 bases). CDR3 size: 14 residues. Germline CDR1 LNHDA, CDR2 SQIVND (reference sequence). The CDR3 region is CASSLEDSQETQYF. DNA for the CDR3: TGTGCCAGTAGTTTAGAAGACAGTCAAGAGACCCAGTACTTC.

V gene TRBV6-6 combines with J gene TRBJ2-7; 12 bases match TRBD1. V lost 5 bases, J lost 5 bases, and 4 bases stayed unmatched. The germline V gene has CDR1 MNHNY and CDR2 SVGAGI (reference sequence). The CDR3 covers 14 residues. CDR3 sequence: CASSIRDRGHEQYF. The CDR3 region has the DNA TGTGCCAGCAGTATCCGGGACAGGGGGCACGAGCAGTACTTC.

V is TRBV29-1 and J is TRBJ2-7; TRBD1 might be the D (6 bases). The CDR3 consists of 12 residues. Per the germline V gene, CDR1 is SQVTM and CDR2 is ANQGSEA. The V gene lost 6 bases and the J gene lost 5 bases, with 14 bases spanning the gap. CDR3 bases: TGCAGCGTCCAACAGGGTAGCCACGAGCAGTACTTC. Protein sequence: CSVQQGSHEQYF.

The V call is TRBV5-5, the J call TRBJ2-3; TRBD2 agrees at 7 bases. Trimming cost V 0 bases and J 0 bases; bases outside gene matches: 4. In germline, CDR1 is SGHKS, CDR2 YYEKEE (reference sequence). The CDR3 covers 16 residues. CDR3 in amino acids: CASSLGDYPSTDTQYF. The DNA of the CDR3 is TGTGCCAGCAGCTTGGGGGACTATCCAAGCACAGATACGCAGTATTTT.

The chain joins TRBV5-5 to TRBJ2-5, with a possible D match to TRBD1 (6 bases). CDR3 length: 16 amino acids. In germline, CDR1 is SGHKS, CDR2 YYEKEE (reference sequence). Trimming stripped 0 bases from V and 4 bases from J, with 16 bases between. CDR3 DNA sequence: TGTGCCAGCAGCTTGGCTACAGGGCTCTCGATAGAGACCCAGTACTTC. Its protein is CASSLATGLSIETQYF.

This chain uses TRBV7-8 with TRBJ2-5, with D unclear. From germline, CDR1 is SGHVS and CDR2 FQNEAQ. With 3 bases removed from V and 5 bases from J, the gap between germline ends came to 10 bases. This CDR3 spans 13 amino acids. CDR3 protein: CASSFRGRETQYF. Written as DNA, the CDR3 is TGTGCCAGCAGCTTCCGCGGTCGGGAGACCCAGTACTTC.

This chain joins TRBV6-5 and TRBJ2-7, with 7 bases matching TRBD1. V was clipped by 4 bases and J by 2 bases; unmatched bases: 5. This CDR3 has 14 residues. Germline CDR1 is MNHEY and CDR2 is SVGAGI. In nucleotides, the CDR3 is TGTGCCAGCAGTTCTCCGGACAGGCCCTACGAGCAGTACTTC. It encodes CASSSPDRPYEQYF.